These T cell receptor beta chains were read from a single sample in a study of early stage breast cancer tumors. Repertoires were generated with immunoSEQ multiplex PCR, while TCRdb's copy carries only in-frame clones and drops some. The table records around 40,000 clones, approximately 72% of them present only once. Specimen: blood. The receptors stem from a person aged 45 to 59 with breast cancer. The CDR3 runs from the conserved cysteine through the conserved F or W. D genes are given only for firm matches. Clone size is given for some rows only: seen once, a few or many times, or a class if the clone is expanded.

V: TRBV12-1; D: .; J: TRBJ2-4; size: .; DNA: TGTGCCAGCAGCTTTGATGCGGCTTTACCCCAACAGGGGTTC; CDR3: CASSFDAALPQQGF
V: TRBV11-3; D: .; J: TRBJ1-1; size: .; DNA: TGTGCCAGCAGCTCCGGGTTCGACACTGAAGCTTTCTTT; CDR3: CASSSGFDTEAFF
V: TRBV7-2; D: TRBD2; J: TRBJ2-1; size: .; DNA: TGTGCCAGCAGATTTGGGACTAGCGCCTACAATGAGCAGTTCTTC; CDR3: CASRFGTSAYNEQFF
V: TRBV4-1; D: .; J: TRBJ2-4; size: .; DNA: TGCGCCAGCAGACTCGGGCGGCAGACAGCCAGATTAGCCAAAAACATTCAGTACTTC; CDR3: CASRLGRQTARLAKNIQYF
V: TRBV5-1; D: TRBD2; J: TRBJ2-5; size: .; DNA: TGCGCCAGCAGCCCCTACCCCCCTAGCGGGAGAGGAGAGACCCAGTACTTC; CDR3: CASSPYPPSGRGETQYF
V: TRBV29-1; D: .; J: TRBJ1-2; size: .; DNA: TGCAGCGGAGTAACAGGGTACGATGGCTACACCTTC; CDR3: CSGVTGYDGYTF
V: TRBV9; D: TRBD1; J: TRBJ2-1; size: .; DNA: TGTGCCAGCAGCGGGCGACAGGGTAGTTACAATGAGCAGTTCTTC; CDR3: CASSGRQGSYNEQFF
V: TRBV7-2; D: .; J: TRBJ1-2; size: .; DNA: TGTGCCAGCAGCCGGCCTCGGGGGGCTGGTGGCTACACCTTC; CDR3: CASSRPRGAGGYTF
V: TRBV4-2; D: .; J: TRBJ2-6; size: .; DNA: TGTGCCAGCAGCCAAGTGTCGGGTGTCTCCTCTGGGGCCAACGTCCTGACTTTC; CDR3: CASSQVSGVSSGANVLTF
V: TRBV7-9; D: .; J: TRBJ1-1; size: few; DNA: TGTGCCATCAAGACAGACAACACTGAAGCTTTCTTT; CDR3: CAIKTDNTEAFF
V: TRBV10-3; D: TRBD2; J: TRBJ2-2; size: .; DNA: TGTGCCATCAGTGCTCCACTAGCGGGAGGCGGGGGCACCGGGGAGCTGTTTTTT; CDR3: CAISAPLAGGGGTGELFF
V: TRBV7-2; D: TRBD2; J: TRBJ2-1; size: once; DNA: TGTGCCAGCAGATCCGGGACTAGCACCAATGAGCAGTTCTTC; CDR3: CASRSGTSTNEQFF
V: TRBV5-1; D: TRBD1; J: TRBJ1-2; size: .; DNA: TGCGCCAGCAGCTTACCGGGACAGGGGGCGTTGGGCTACACCTTC; CDR3: CASSLPGQGALGYTF
V: TRBV27; D: TRBD2; J: TRBJ2-1; size: .; DNA: TGTGCCAGCAGTACCTGGGGACTAGCGGAGGGAAATGAGCAGTTCTTC; CDR3: CASSTWGLAEGNEQFF
V: TRBV7-8; D: .; J: TRBJ1-1; size: .; DNA: TGTGCCAGCAGCGTCAGTAGAGGCACTGAAGCTTTCTTT; CDR3: CASSVSRGTEAFF
V: TRBV6-6; D: .; J: TRBJ1-1; size: .; DNA: TGTGCCAGCAGTTACGGACAGCTCCCGAGGACTGAAGCTTTCTTT; CDR3: CASSYGQLPRTEAFF
V: TRBV6-5; D: TRBD1; J: TRBJ1-1; size: once; DNA: TGTGCCAGCAGTAGCGGGACAGGGGGCACTGAAGCTTTCTTT; CDR3: CASSSGTGGTEAFF
V: TRBV25-1; D: .; J: TRBJ1-1; size: .; DNA: TGTGCCAGCAGTTTAGGGCCGACGGGGAGGAACACTGAAGCTTTCTTT; CDR3: CASSLGPTGRNTEAFF
V: TRBV7-2; D: .; J: TRBJ1-4; size: .; DNA: TGTGCCAGCAGCTCCCGAGTCTCAAGCGATGAAAAACTGTTTTTT; CDR3: CASSSRVSSDEKLFF
V: TRBV9; D: .; J: TRBJ2-7; size: .; DNA: TGTGCCAGCAGCGATCATGGCTCTTCCTACGAGCAGTACTTC; CDR3: CASSDHGSSYEQYF
V: TRBV7-6; D: .; J: TRBJ1-1; size: .; DNA: TGTGCCAGCAGCTTAGTACCGGGAAGCGGCACTGAAGCTTTCTTT; CDR3: CASSLVPGSGTEAFF
V: TRBV7-2; D: .; J: TRBJ2-1; size: once; DNA: TGTGCCAGCAGCTTAGCGCTAATTGGGCGGGGGCGGAATGAGCAGTTCTTC; CDR3: CASSLALIGRGRNEQFF
V: TRBV5-1; D: TRBD1; J: TRBJ2-5; size: .; DNA: TGCGCCAGCAGCTTAATAGCCACATCGGGACAGAGCCAAGAGACCCAGTACTTC; CDR3: CASSLIATSGQSQETQYF
V: TRBV5-1; D: TRBD1; J: TRBJ2-3; size: .; DNA: TGCGCCAGCAGCCCCGGGACAGGGATTATAGATACGCAGTATTTT; CDR3: CASSPGTGIIDTQYF
V: TRBV7-3; D: .; J: TRBJ1-2; size: .; DNA: TGTGCCAGCAGCTTAACGTCACAGGCTGGCTACACCTTC; CDR3: CASSLTSQAGYTF
V: TRBV13; D: TRBD1; J: TRBJ1-6; size: .; DNA: TGTGCCAGCAGCTTAGGTGGGTTGACAGGGAGGAATTCACCCCTCCACTTT; CDR3: CASSLGGLTGRNSPLHF
V: TRBV2; D: .; J: TRBJ1-1; size: .; DNA: TGTGCCAGCGGCCGGGGGGAGGGAGCTTTCTTT; CDR3: CASGRGEGAFF
V: TRBV5-6; D: TRBD1; J: TRBJ1-5; size: .; DNA: TGTGCCAGTTCATATCGACAGGGCGATCAGCCCCAGCATTTT; CDR3: CASSYRQGDQPQHF
V: TRBV7-2; D: TRBD2; J: TRBJ2-2; size: .; DNA: TGTGCCAGCAGTCTAGCGGGGGATCGCACCGGGGAGCTGTTTTTT; CDR3: CASSLAGDRTGELFF
V: TRBV11-2; D: .; J: TRBJ2-1; size: .; DNA: TGTGCCAGCAGCTCGACTAGGCGGTTTTACAATGAGCAGTTCTTC; CDR3: CASSSTRRFYNEQFF
V: TRBV19; D: .; J: TRBJ1-1; size: once; DNA: TGTGCCAGTAGTATCTGGGACTCTATTAGCCCTGAAGCTTTCTTT; CDR3: CASSIWDSISPEAFF
V: TRBV6-5; D: TRBD2; J: TRBJ2-5; size: .; DNA: TGTGCCAGCAGAGCCCGTAGCGGGGAGGCCCAGTACTTC; CDR3: CASRARSGEAQYF
V: TRBV5-1; D: TRBD2; J: TRBJ2-3; size: .; DNA: TGCGCCAGCAGCCCGCCTAGCGGGGGGGCCGCGGATACGCAGTATTTT; CDR3: CASSPPSGGAADTQYF
V: TRBV5-1; D: TRBD2; J: TRBJ2-3; size: .; DNA: TGCGCCAGCAGCTTGGGACTAGCGGGTGGGGATACGCAGTATTTT; CDR3: CASSLGLAGGDTQYF
V: TRBV5-1; D: TRBD2; J: TRBJ2-3; size: .; DNA: TGCGCCAGCAGCCCGGGACTAGCAACAGATACGCAGTATTTT; CDR3: CASSPGLATDTQYF
V: TRBV2; D: TRBD1; J: TRBJ1-1; size: .; DNA: TGTGCCAGCAGTTGGGACAGTACTGAAGCTTTCTTT; CDR3: CASSWDSTEAFF
V: TRBV19; D: TRBD1; J: TRBJ2-2; size: .; DNA: TGTGCCAGTAGTGTTGCCTCCGGGACAGGGTACTTCGGGGAGCTGTTTTTT; CDR3: CASSVASGTGYFGELFF
V: TRBV11-3; D: TRBD2; J: TRBJ2-1; size: few; DNA: TGTGCCAGCAGCTTAGTGCGGGAGCGGTCCAATGAGCAGTTCTTC; CDR3: CASSLVRERSNEQFF
V: TRBV11-2; D: TRBD1; J: TRBJ1-2; size: .; DNA: TGTGCCAGCAGCTCTATCCGGGGACAGATCTATGGCTACACCTTC; CDR3: CASSSIRGQIYGYTF
V: TRBV4-1; D: .; J: TRBJ1-2; size: .; DNA: TGCGCCAGCAGCCAAGATACAGTCATAGGATATGGCTACACCTTC; CDR3: CASSQDTVIGYGYTF